This is a list of T cell receptor beta chains from one sample in a study of OX40 agonist ivuxolimab in advanced cancers. Profiled with immunoSEQ multiplex PCR; TCRdb holds only in-frame clones, not every one. This table has around 40,000 clones, 80% appearing once. Sequencing used CD4+ or CD8+ T cells sorted from blood, obtained in a trial of the OX40 agonist ivuxolimab. The receptors derive from an adult with an advanced solid tumor such as melanoma, head and neck, liver or kidney cancer. Both conserved end residues are part of each CDR3. The order of the fields is CDR3 DNA, CDR3 protein, D gene, clone size, V gene, J gene. The D gene is left open where the match is weak. Size is omitted from some rows. Given values are once, few, many or a class for expanded clones.

CDR3nt: TGCGCCAGCAGCCAAGAATCCGGGGGCAATCAGCCCCAGCATTTT; CDR3aa: CASSQESGGNQPQHF; d_gene: -; abundance: -; v_gene: TRBV4-3; j_gene: TRBJ1-5
CDR3nt: TGCGCCAGCAGCCAAGATCCACGGACAGGGGACTATCAGCCCCAGCATTTT; CDR3aa: CASSQDPRTGDYQPQHF; d_gene: TRBD1; abundance: -; v_gene: TRBV4-3; j_gene: TRBJ1-5
CDR3nt: TGTGCCAGCAGTGAAGGGATGACAGGGAGGCTAGCGGGAGTCTACGAGCAGTACTTC; CDR3aa: CASSEGMTGRLAGVYEQYF; d_gene: TRBD2; abundance: -; v_gene: TRBV6-1; j_gene: TRBJ2-7
CDR3nt: TGCGCCAGCAGCCTACAGGGAAAAGAGGCTGAAGCTTTCTTT; CDR3aa: CASSLQGKEAEAFF; d_gene: -; abundance: few; v_gene: TRBV5-1; j_gene: TRBJ1-1
CDR3nt: TGTGCCAGCAGCAAACTCGGCGGGAGGGCCGGTGAGCAGTTCTTC; CDR3aa: CASSKLGGRAGEQFF; d_gene: -; abundance: -; v_gene: TRBV21-1; j_gene: TRBJ2-1
CDR3nt: TGCGCCAGCAGCTTGGAACTAGCGGATGAGCAGTTCTTC; CDR3aa: CASSLELADEQFF; d_gene: TRBD2; abundance: once; v_gene: TRBV5-1; j_gene: TRBJ2-1
CDR3nt: TGTGCCAGCAGCGGGACTAGCGGGGGCAAAGAGACCCAGTACTTC; CDR3aa: CASSGTSGGKETQYF; d_gene: TRBD2; abundance: -; v_gene: TRBV6-1; j_gene: TRBJ2-5
CDR3nt: TGTGCCAGCGACGGTGGAGTTGGTGCAGACGTTGGCTACGAGCAGTACTTC; CDR3aa: CASDGGVGADVGYEQYF; d_gene: -; abundance: few; v_gene: TRBV21-1; j_gene: TRBJ2-7
CDR3nt: TGTGCCAGCAGTCAAGGGGGACTGAACTCCTACAATGAGCAGTTCTTC; CDR3aa: CASSQGGLNSYNEQFF; d_gene: -; abundance: few; v_gene: TRBV11-1; j_gene: TRBJ2-1
CDR3nt: TGCGCCAGCAGCCCTTGGACAGGTCACTCCCAGGTGAATGAAAAACTGTTTTTT; CDR3aa: CASSPWTGHSQVNEKLFF; d_gene: TRBD1; abundance: few; v_gene: TRBV5-1; j_gene: TRBJ1-4
CDR3nt: TGTGCCAGCAGCTTAGAGCGAGGCGCCGGGGAGCTGTTTTTT; CDR3aa: CASSLERGAGELFF; d_gene: -; abundance: -; v_gene: TRBV11-2; j_gene: TRBJ2-2
CDR3nt: TGTGCCAGTAGCGGGTTGGGATCCTACGAGCAGTACTTC; CDR3aa: CASSGLGSYEQYF; d_gene: -; abundance: -; v_gene: TRBV19; j_gene: TRBJ2-7
CDR3nt: TGTGCCAGCTCACCACAGACAGGGGGGAGGAGAGGCACTGAAGCTTTCTTT; CDR3aa: CASSPQTGGRRGTEAFF; d_gene: TRBD1; abundance: -; v_gene: TRBV18; j_gene: TRBJ1-1
CDR3nt: TGTGCCAGCAGTTCACTCTCGATGCAGCCCCAGCATTTT; CDR3aa: CASSSLSMQPQHF; d_gene: -; abundance: few; v_gene: TRBV6-5; j_gene: TRBJ1-5
CDR3nt: TGTGCCAGCAGCTGGGGAGGGGTGGGCAATCAGCCCCAGCATTTT; CDR3aa: CASSWGGVGNQPQHF; d_gene: -; abundance: once; v_gene: TRBV5-8; j_gene: TRBJ1-5
CDR3nt: TGTGCCAGCTCCCCATCGGGACCCACCGTATACTCTGGAAACACCATATATTTT; CDR3aa: CASSPSGPTVYSGNTIYF; d_gene: -; abundance: -; v_gene: TRBV18; j_gene: TRBJ1-3
CDR3nt: TGTGCCAGCAGCTCAATCGGACTAGCGGGAGGAGTAGGAGAGACCCAGTACTTC; CDR3aa: CASSSIGLAGGVGETQYF; d_gene: TRBD2; abundance: -; v_gene: TRBV5-6; j_gene: TRBJ2-5
CDR3nt: TGTGCCAGCAGCCACTTGGAGAGACGAGAGTCACCCCTCCACTTT; CDR3aa: CASSHLERRESPLHF; d_gene: -; abundance: -; v_gene: TRBV7-2; j_gene: TRBJ1-6
CDR3nt: TGCGCCAGCAGCTTGAGGGGACAGGGCTCTGGAAACACCATATATTTT; CDR3aa: CASSLRGQGSGNTIYF; d_gene: TRBD1; abundance: -; v_gene: TRBV5-1; j_gene: TRBJ1-3
CDR3nt: TGTGCCAGTAGTATTTGGGGCCCGAGGGGCTACACCTTC; CDR3aa: CASSIWGPRGYTF; d_gene: -; abundance: -; v_gene: TRBV19; j_gene: TRBJ1-2
CDR3nt: TGTGCCATCAGGGACAGTGGGAAGTCTGAAGCTTTCTTT; CDR3aa: CAIRDSGKSEAFF; d_gene: -; abundance: -; v_gene: TRBV10-3; j_gene: TRBJ1-1
CDR3nt: TGTGCCAGCAGCGCAGACAATGAGCAGTTCTTC; CDR3aa: CASSADNEQFF; d_gene: -; abundance: once; v_gene: TRBV9; j_gene: TRBJ2-1
CDR3nt: TGTGCCAGCTCACCGGCGGAGACGAATGAAAAACTGTTTTTT; CDR3aa: CASSPAETNEKLFF; d_gene: -; abundance: few; v_gene: TRBV18; j_gene: TRBJ1-4
CDR3nt: TGTGCCAGCAGCTTATATGCACGAGATACGCAGTATTTT; CDR3aa: CASSLYARDTQYF; d_gene: -; abundance: -; v_gene: TRBV7-3; j_gene: TRBJ2-3